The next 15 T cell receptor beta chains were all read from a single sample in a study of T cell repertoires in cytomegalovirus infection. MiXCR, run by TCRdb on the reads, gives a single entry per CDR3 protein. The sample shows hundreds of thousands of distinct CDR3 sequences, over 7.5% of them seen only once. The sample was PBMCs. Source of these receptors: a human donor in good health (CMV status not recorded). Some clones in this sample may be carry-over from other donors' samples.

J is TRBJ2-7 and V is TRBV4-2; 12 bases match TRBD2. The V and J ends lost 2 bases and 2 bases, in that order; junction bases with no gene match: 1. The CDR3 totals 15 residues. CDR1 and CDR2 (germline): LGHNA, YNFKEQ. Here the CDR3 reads CASSQRTSGTYEQYF. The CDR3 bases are TGTGCCAGCAGCCAAAGGACTAGCGGGACCTACGAGCAGTACTTC.

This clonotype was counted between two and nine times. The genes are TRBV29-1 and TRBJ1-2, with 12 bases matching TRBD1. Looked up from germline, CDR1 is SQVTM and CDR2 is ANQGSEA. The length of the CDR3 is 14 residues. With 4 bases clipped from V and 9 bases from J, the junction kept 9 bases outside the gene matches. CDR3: CSVAPGQGALRYTF. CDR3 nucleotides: TGCAGCGTTGCGCCGGGACAGGGGGCTTTACGCTACACCTTC.

The CDR3 DNA is TGTGCCAGCAGTCTCTTTGCCTACAATGAGCAGTTCTTC. Translating gives CASSLFAYNEQFF. J is TRBJ2-1 and V is TRBV28, with D unresolved. CDR3 length: 13 amino acids. The germline V and J ends were trimmed by 5 bases and 2 bases, with 7 bases remaining between them. Per the germline V gene, CDR1 is MDHEN and CDR2 is SYDVKM.

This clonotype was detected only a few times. The CDR3 region has the DNA TGTGCCAGCAGTTACTCCTTCAGGGAGGGTGTCGGGGCCAAAAACATTCAGTACTTC. Translating gives CASSYSFREGVGAKNIQYF. The chain recombines TRBV6-1 with TRBJ2-4; 7 bases are a match to TRBD2. The V and J ends lost 5 bases and 1 base, in that order; junction bases with no gene match: 17. The CDR3 spans 19 residues. Germline-derived CDR1 and CDR2 are MNHNS and SASEGT.

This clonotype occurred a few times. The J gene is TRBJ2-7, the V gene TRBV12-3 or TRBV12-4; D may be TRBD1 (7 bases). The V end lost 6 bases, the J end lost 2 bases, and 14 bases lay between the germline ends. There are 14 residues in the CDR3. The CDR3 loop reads CASRAGQPTYEQYF. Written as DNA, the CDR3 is TGTGCCAGCAGGGCGGGACAGCCCACCTACGAGCAGTACTTC.

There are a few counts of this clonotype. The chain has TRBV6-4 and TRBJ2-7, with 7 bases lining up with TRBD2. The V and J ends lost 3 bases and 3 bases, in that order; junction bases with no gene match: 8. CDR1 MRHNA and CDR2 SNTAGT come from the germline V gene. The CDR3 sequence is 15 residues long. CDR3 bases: TGTGCCAGCAGTGAGTATACGGGGGGTCACTACGAGCAGTACTTC. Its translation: CASSEYTGGHYEQYF.

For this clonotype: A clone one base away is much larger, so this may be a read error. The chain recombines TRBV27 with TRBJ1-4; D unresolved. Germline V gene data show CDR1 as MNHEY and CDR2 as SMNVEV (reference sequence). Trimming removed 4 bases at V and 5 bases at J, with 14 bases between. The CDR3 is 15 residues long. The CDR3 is CASSSSRLLNEKLFF. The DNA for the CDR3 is TGTGCCAGCAGTTCTTCCAGGCTATTAAATGAAAAACTGTTTTTT.

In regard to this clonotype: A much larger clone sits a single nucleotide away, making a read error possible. CDR3 region: CDSNGLAENTGELFF. The CDR3 DNA is TGTGACAGCAATGGGCTAGCGGAGAACACCGGGGAGCTGTTTTTT. J is TRBJ2-2 and V is TRBV12-3 or TRBV12-4; 7 bases map to TRBD2. This CDR3 spans 15 amino acids.

The CDR3 nucleotides are TGTGCCAGCAGCTTGATAGGGTCTACTGGGGCCAACGTCCTGACTTTC. Translating gives CASSLIGSTGANVLTF. The chain is built from TRBV5-5 and TRBJ2-6, with D uncertain. V was trimmed by 1 base and J by 2 bases, leaving 10 bases between them. Germline-derived CDR1 and CDR2 are SGHKS and YYEKEE (reference sequence). The CDR3 totals 16 residues.

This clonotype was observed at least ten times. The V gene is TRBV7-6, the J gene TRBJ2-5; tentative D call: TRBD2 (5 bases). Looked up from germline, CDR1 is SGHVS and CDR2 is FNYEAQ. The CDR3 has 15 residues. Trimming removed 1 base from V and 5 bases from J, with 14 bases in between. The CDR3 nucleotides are TGTGCCAGCAGCTTAGGTGTTAGCGTAGAGGAGACCCAGTACTTC. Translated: CASSLGVSVEETQYF.

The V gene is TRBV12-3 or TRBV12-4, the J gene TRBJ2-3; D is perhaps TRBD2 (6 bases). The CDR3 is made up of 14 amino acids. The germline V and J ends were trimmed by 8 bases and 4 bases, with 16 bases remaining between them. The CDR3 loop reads CASAGGIWADTQYF. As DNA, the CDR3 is TGTGCCAGCGCTGGGGGGATCTGGGCAGATACGCAGTATTTT.

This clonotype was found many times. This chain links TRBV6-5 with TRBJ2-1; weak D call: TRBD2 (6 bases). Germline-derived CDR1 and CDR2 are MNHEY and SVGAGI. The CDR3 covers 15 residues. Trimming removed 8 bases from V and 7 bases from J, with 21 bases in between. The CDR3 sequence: CASSWGAGTRNEQFF. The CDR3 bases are TGTGCCAGCTCCTGGGGAGCGGGCACCCGAAATGAGCAGTTCTTC.

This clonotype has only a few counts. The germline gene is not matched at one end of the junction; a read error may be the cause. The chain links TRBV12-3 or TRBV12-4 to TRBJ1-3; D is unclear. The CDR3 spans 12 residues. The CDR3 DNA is TGTGCCAACAGTTTTCGTGGAAACACCATATATTTT. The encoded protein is CANSFRGNTIYF.

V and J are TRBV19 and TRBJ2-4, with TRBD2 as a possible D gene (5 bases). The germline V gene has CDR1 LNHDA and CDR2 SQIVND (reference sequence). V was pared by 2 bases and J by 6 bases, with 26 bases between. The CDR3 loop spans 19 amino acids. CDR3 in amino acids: CASSISGGNSIYEGNIQYF. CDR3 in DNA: TGTGCCAGTAGTATATCGGGCGGAAATAGCATTTATGAGGGAAACATTCAGTACTTC.

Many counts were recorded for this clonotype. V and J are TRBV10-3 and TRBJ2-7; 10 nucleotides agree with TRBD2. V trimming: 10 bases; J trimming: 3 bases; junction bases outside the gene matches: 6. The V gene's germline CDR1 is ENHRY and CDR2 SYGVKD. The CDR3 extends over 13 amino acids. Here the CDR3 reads CATGTSEDYEQYF. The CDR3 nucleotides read TGTGCCACCGGGACTAGCGAAGACTACGAGCAGTACTTC.